What follows is one T cell receptor (beta chain) and its context. Its antigen is still unknown. This table comes from immunoSEQ multiplex PCR, and its TCRdb copy is limited to in-frame clones, with some not included. The data hold roughly 2.5 million clones, with just over 90% observed a single time. The sample belongs to a study of shared clonotypes between healthy human individuals. Study-level results: Clonotypes shared by all four donors outscored non-shared clonotypes in generation probability. It was expected that sequencing depth would affect clonotype sharing among donors.

The study drew its donors from healthy HIV-negative adults without recent acute infections or vaccinations. What was sequenced was naive CD4+ T cells sorted from blood. Subset defined: CD45RA+ positively selected. The origin of this receptor is a young man in good health.

CDR3 bases: TGTGCCAGCAGCTTAGGGCCCCCAGTCTACGAGCAGTACTTC. Translated, it gives CASSLGPPVYEQYF. The chain uses TRBV5-4 and TRBJ2-7; D not certain. Trimming took 2 bases from V and 3 from J, leaving 12 bases between them. The CDR3 has 14 residues. Germline lookup yields CDR1 SGHNT and CDR2 YYREEE (reference sequence).